One sample yielded the 18 T cell receptor beta chains listed below, sequenced in a study of glioma-infiltrating T cells after dendritic cell vaccination. The sample's time point: after dendritic cell vaccination, including at tumor progression/relapse. Using immunoSEQ multiplex PCR, the repertoire was profiled, and TCRdb retains in-frame clones only, with some absent. The table has about 99,000 clones, 65% to 85% seen once. The source was blood, collected after dendritic cell vaccination. These receptors were collected from a human donor with glioblastoma.

This chain connects TRBV10-3 to TRBJ2-7, with a tentative D call TRBD2 (6 bases). Trimming cost V 6 bases and J 7 bases, with 22 bases left between them. This CDR3 is built from 15 residues. From germline, CDR1 is ENHRY and CDR2 SYGVKD. CDR3 coding DNA: TGTGCCATCAGGGGACTGGACGGAGTGGGGAGAGAGCAGTACTTC. Its translation: CAIRGLDGVGREQYF.

This chain uses TRBV29-1 with TRBJ1-2, with TRBD1 as a possible D gene (5 bases). CDR1 and CDR2 from the germline V gene are SQVTM and ANQGSEA. The V end was cut by 1 base, the J end by 6 bases, with 18 bases between. The CDR3 loop spans 15 amino acids. The CDR3 loop reads CSVEGPRVVLDGYTF. CDR3 DNA sequence: TGCAGCGTTGAAGGGCCCAGGGTGGTTCTGGATGGCTACACCTTC.

V is TRBV9 and J is TRBJ2-3; the match to TRBD1 covers 8 bases. Losses at the gene ends were 4 bases for V and 0 bases for J; bases not matched to a gene: 16. This CDR3 has 19 amino acids. CDR1 SGDLS and CDR2 YYNGEE come from the germline V gene. The CDR3 region is CASSPQGVGTAASTDTQYF. The CDR3 DNA reads TGTGCCAGCAGCCCACAGGGGGTCGGGACTGCCGCTAGCACAGATACGCAGTATTTT.

This chain joins TRBV28 and TRBJ1-1; maybe TRBD1 (6 bases). The CDR3 has 16 amino acids. Germline CDR1 and CDR2: MDHEN and SYDVKM. V gave up 7 bases and J gave up 14 bases, with 32 bases separating them. The CDR3 is CASTKNPKRDTDFVFF. CDR3 nucleotide sequence: TGTGCCAGCACCAAGAATCCAAAACGGGACACAGACTTTGTGTTCTTT. The variable domain in full, with the rest retrieved from reference TRBV28 and TRBJ1-1, is DVKVTQSSRYLVKRTGEKVFLECVQDMDHENMFWYRQDPGLGLRLIYFSYDVKMKEKGDIPEGYSVSREKKERFSLILESASTNQTSMYLCASTKNPKRDTDFVFFGQGTRLTVV.

This clone came up a few times. The rearrangement uses TRBV19 and TRBJ2-2; 10 positions match TRBD1. Germline CDR1 and CDR2: LNHDA and SQIVND (reference sequence). The CDR3 has 16 amino acids. Germline trimming cut 6 bases from V and 2 bases from J; bases unmatched to any gene: 6. DNA for the CDR3: TGTGCCAGTAGACAGACAGGGGGCCCTAACACCGGGGAGCTGTTTTTT. Amino acid sequence: CASRQTGGPNTGELFF.

The CDR3 DNA reads as TGCGCCAGCAGCTGGAGCGGGACTCGCACAGATACGCAGTATTTT. Translating gives CASSWSGTRTDTQYF. This chain links TRBV5-1 with TRBJ2-3; TRBD2 matches at 7 bases. The CDR3 length is 15 residues. Trimming removed 3 bases from V and 1 base from J; junction bases left unmatched: 5. From germline, CDR1 is SGHRS and CDR2 YFSETQ.

The genes are TRBV7-2 and TRBJ2-7, with D possibly TRBD2 on 5 matching bases. The CDR3 sequence is 14 residues long. Germline CDR1 SGHTA, CDR2 FQGNSA. Between the trimmed V and J ends, which lost 3 bases and 7 bases, there was a span of 16 bases. The CDR3 DNA reads TGTGCCAGCAGCTTCCAACCGGGGAGTGGGGAGCAGTACTTC. It yields the protein CASSFQPGSGEQYF.

This clone was recorded once. This chain connects TRBV19 to TRBJ1-1; 7 nucleotides agree with TRBD1. J was trimmed by 1 base and V by 2 bases; bases with no gene match: 1. The CDR3 spans 14 residues. CDR1 LNHDA and CDR2 SQIVND come from the germline V gene (reference sequence). The DNA for the CDR3 is TGTGCCAGTAGTATAACAGGGGCGAACACTGAAGCTTTCTTT. This sequence encodes CASSITGANTEAFF.

The chain links TRBV18 to TRBJ1-1, with D unclear. Looked up from germline, CDR1 is KGHSH and CDR2 is LQKENI. The CDR3 length is 14 residues. V lost 5 bases to trimming and J lost 1 base, with 11 bases between them. The CDR3 region is CASSSWRTNTEAFF. CDR3 in DNA: TGTGCCAGCTCATCGTGGAGGACGAACACTGAAGCTTTCTTT.

CDR3 residues: CASTLLLSYEQYF. The CDR3 coding sequence is TGTGCCAGCACCCTGCTACTTTCCTACGAGCAGTACTTC. The rearrangement joins TRBV6-1 to TRBJ2-7; D gene uncertain. The CDR3 sequence is 13 residues long. CDR1 is MNHNS, CDR2 SASEGT, per germline. V shed 7 bases and J shed 1 base, with 11 bases lying between them.

This clone was counted a single time. This chain links TRBV30 with TRBJ1-6; 7 positions match TRBD1. Per the germline V gene, CDR1 is GTSNPN and CDR2 is SVGIG (reference sequence). The CDR3 runs to 13 residues. Losses at the gene ends were 3 bases for V and 7 bases for J; bases not matched to a gene: 3. DNA for the CDR3: TGTGCCTGGAGGTTACAGGGGAATTCACCCCTCCACTTT. Translation: CAWRLQGNSPLHF. The variable domain in full, with the rest retrieved from reference TRBV30 and TRBJ1-6, is SQTIHQWPATLVQPVGSPLSLECTVEGTSNPNLYWYRQAAGRGLQLLFYSVGIGQISSEVPQNLSASRPQDRQFILSSKKLLLSDSGFYLCAWRLQGNSPLHFGNGTRLTVT.

This clone showed up just a few times. This chain joins TRBV10-2 and TRBJ2-7; perhaps TRBD2 as D (5 bases). CDR1 is WSHSY, CDR2 SAAADI, per germline. CDR3 length: 14 amino acids. V was clipped by 3 bases and J by 2 bases, with 11 bases between them. The CDR3 reads CASSEPGITYEQYF. In DNA, the CDR3 is TGCGCCAGCAGTGAACCGGGGATTACCTACGAGCAGTACTTC.

The chain couples TRBV19 to TRBJ1-1; possible D gene TRBD1, 5 bases. The CDR3 length is 14 residues. The ends were cut back, 11 bases at V and 0 bases at J, with 16 bases in the middle. The V gene's germline CDR1 is LNHDA and CDR2 SQIVND (reference sequence). The CDR3 nucleotides are TGTGCCGCCCTTAGGGGAGGGGTGAACACTGAAGCTTTCTTT. The encoded protein is CAALRGGVNTEAFF.

V gene TRBV7-9 combines with J gene TRBJ2-5, with D hard to call. The J call may not be correct, given that the DNA end is closer to TRBJ2-7. The CDR3 is 14 residues long. The germline CDR1 and CDR2 sequences are SEHNR and FQNEAQ (reference sequence). CDR3 in DNA: TGTGCCAGCAGCTACGACCCTACTTACTACGAGCAGTACTTC. This sequence encodes CASSYDPTYYEQYF.

The chain uses TRBV5-1 and TRBJ2-5; 9 bases line up with TRBD2. This CDR3 region has 13 residues. The V segment lost 4 bases and the J segment 5 bases; nucleotides outside the gene matches: 3. The germline gives CDR1 SGHRS, CDR2 YFSETQ. The CDR3 DNA reads TGCGCCAGCAGCGGCGGGGGGGAGGAGACCCAGTACTTC. This encodes CASSGGGEETQYF. Full variable domain (outside the CDR3, taken from reference TRBV5-1 and TRBJ2-5): KAGVTQTPRYLIKTRGQQVTLSCSPISGHRSVSWYQQTPGQGLQFLFEYFSETQRNKGNFPGRFSGRQFSNSRSEMNVSTLELGDSALYLCASSGGGEETQYFGPGTRLLVL.

The chain couples TRBV5-1 to TRBJ1-2; weak D call: TRBD1 (6 bases). The CDR3 spans 14 residues. Deletions cut 1 base from V and 7 bases from J, with 14 bases between. Per the germline V gene, CDR1 is SGHRS and CDR2 is YFSETQ. CDR3 region: CASSLQGQPGGYTF. The CDR3 DNA reads TGCGCCAGCAGCTTGCAAGGACAGCCGGGTGGCTACACCTTC.

The V call is TRBV4-2, the J call TRBJ2-2, with 11 bases aligning to TRBD2. Germline V gene sequence: CDR1 LGHNA, CDR2 YNFKEQ. The V and J ends lost 0 bases and 0 bases, in that order; junction bases with no gene match: 3. The CDR3 loop spans 18 amino acids. CDR3 nucleotides: TGTGCCAGCAGCCAAGAAGGACTAGCGGGTTCGAACACCGGGGAGCTGTTTTTT. Its protein is CASSQEGLAGSNTGELFF.

V is TRBV7-8 and J is TRBJ1-5; the D is unclear. Germline loops: CDR1 SGHVS, CDR2 FQNEAQ. V lost 1 base and J lost 3, with 13 bases in between. This CDR3 region has 16 residues. The CDR3 loop reads CASSLGPAANNQPQHF. CDR3 nucleotides: TGTGCCAGCAGCTTAGGACCCGCGGCAAACAATCAGCCCCAGCATTTT.